This T cell receptor beta chain came from a study of vaccination and CD4 T cells after COVID-19. One entry per CDR3 protein, called by TCRdb with MiXCR from the PCR reads. Of tens of thousands of distinct CDR3 sequences listed, about three fifths are singletons. The receptor was derived from a human donor who had recovered from COVID-19. Sample: CD4+ T cells from blood, taken before SARS-CoV-2 vaccination.

The DNA for the CDR3 is TGTGCCAGCAACGAGCCCAAGGCAGGCAATCAGCCCCAGCATTTT. Amino acid sequence: CASNEPKAGNQPQHF. The genes are TRBV2 and TRBJ1-5; no clear D. This CDR3 has 15 residues. Germline CDR1 SNHLY, CDR2 FYNNEI. V lost 7 bases and J 2 bases, leaving 15 bases between the germline ends. Based on the CDR3 plus reference TRBV2 and TRBJ1-5, the full variable domain is EPEVTQTPSHQVTQMGQEVILRCVPISNHLYFYWYRQILGQKVEFLVSFYNNEISEKSEIFDDQFSVERPDGSNFTLKIRSTKLEDSAMYFCASNEPKAGNQPQHFGDGTRLSIL.